The T cell receptor beta chain described here comes from a study of T cell responses to AZD1222 COVID-19 vaccine. Whole-study context: Whether given at about 4 or about 12 weeks, second doses were pooled. Findings of the study overall: Along spike, vaccine-associated CD4 TCRs were found throughout, with dominance at 160-218 and 743-854. Compared with day 0, the breadth and depth of the Spike-specific TCR repertoire rose significantly after two doses of AZD1222. Baseline antibody screening turned up just a handful of seropositive AZD1222 recipients.

V lost 6 bases to trimming and J lost 11 bases, with 23 bases between them. The CDR3 has 15 amino acids. Germline-derived CDR1 and CDR2 are SGHVS and FQNEAQ. To note about this clone: Its target is not known.

Sequencing used immunoSEQ multiplex PCR; TCRdb keeps in-frame clones, though not all of them. The table records about 85,000 clones, 80% to 90% of them present only once. This material consisted of peripheral blood, taken on day 0 of AZD1222 vaccination. The chain links TRBV7-8 to TRBJ1-5, with D perhaps matching TRBD1 (5 bases). This TCR derives from an adult in good health. The CDR3 region has the DNA TGTGCCAGCAGGCGTGGTGAGGGGCCCGAGTGGGCCCAGCATTTT. It translates to CASRRGEGPEWAQHF. Based on the CDR3 plus reference TRBV7-8 and TRBJ1-5, the full variable domain is GAGVSQSPRYKVAKRGQDVALRCDPISGHVSLFWYQQALGQGPEFLTYFQNEAQLDKSGLPSDRFFAERPEGSVSTLKIQRTQQEDSAVYLCASRRGEGPEWAQHFGDGTRLSIL.